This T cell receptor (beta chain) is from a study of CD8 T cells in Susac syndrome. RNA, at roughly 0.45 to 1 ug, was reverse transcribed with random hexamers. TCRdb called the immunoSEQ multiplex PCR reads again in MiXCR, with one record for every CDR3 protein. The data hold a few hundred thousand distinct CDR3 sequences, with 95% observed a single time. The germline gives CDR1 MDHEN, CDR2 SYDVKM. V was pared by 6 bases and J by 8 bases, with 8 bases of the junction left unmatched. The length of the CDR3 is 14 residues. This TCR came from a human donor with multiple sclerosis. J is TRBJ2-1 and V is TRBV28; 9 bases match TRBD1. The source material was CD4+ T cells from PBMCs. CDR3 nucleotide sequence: TGTGCCAGCAGAACAGGGGGCGCAGACGATGAGCAGTTCTTC. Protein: CASRTGGADDEQFF. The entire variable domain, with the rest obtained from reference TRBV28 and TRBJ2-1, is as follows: DVKVTQSSRYLVKRTGEKVFLECVQDMDHENMFWYRQDPGLGLRLIYFSYDVKMKEKGDIPEGYSVSREKKERFSLILESASTNQTSMYLCASRTGGADDEQFFGPGTRLTVL.